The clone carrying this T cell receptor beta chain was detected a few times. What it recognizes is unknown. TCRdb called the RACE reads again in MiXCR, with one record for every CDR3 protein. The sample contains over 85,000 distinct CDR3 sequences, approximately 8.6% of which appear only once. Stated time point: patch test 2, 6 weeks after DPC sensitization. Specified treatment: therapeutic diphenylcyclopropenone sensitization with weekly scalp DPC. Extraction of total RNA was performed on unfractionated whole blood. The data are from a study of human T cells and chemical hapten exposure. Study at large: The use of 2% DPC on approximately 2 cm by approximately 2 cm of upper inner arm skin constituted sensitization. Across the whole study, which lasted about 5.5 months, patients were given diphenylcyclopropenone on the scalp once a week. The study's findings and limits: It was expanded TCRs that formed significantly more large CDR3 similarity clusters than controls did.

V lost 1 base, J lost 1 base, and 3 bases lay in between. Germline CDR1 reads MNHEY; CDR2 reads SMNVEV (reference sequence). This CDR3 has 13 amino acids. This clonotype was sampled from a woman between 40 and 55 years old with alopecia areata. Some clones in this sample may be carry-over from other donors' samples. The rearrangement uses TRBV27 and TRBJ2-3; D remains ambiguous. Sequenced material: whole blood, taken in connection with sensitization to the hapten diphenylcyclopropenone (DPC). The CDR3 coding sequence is TGTGCCAGCAGTTTATTAGGCACAGATACGCAGTATTTT. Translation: CASSLLGTDTQYF.